These 23 T cell receptor beta chains share one sample of origin, sequenced in a study of PD-L1 blockade in urothelial cancer. Time point indicated: peripheral blood 6 weeks after treatment start. Assay used: immunoSEQ multiplex PCR; TCRdb lists only in-frame clones, some missing. In the table there are some 31,000 clones, 84% of which are singletons. Sequencing was performed on PBMCs, taken around atezolizumab (anti-PD-L1) treatment. The source of these receptors is a man aged 70-80 years with urothelial cancer.

This clone occurred once. This chain links TRBV7-2 with TRBJ1-2; possibly TRBD1 for D (5 bases). The CDR3 loop spans 13 amino acids. Trimming cost V 1 base and J 3 bases, with 6 bases left between them. Germline CDR1 SGHTA, CDR2 FQGNSA. The DNA of the CDR3 is TGTGCCAGCAGCTTAGTAGGGGACTATGGCTACACCTTC. This encodes CASSLVGDYGYTF.

This rearrangement joins TRBV7-2 to TRBJ2-7, with 9 nucleotides matching TRBD1. The CDR3 totals 14 residues. V shed 5 bases and J 2 bases; nucleotides not matched to a gene: 4. The germline V gene encodes CDR1 SGHTA and CDR2 FQGNSA. CDR3 residues: CASSPRQGAYEQYF. The CDR3 nucleotides are TGTGCCAGCAGCCCCCGACAGGGGGCCTACGAGCAGTACTTC.

Here the CDR3 reads CASSLALLRYGYTF. In DNA form, the CDR3 reads TGTGCCAGCAGTTTGGCCCTTTTGAGGTATGGCTACACCTTC. The chain carries TRBV28 and TRBJ1-2; D uncertain. V lost 3 bases and J lost 5, with 13 bases in between. CDR3 length: 14 residues. Germline assignment: CDR1 MDHEN and CDR2 SYDVKM.

The CDR3 here is CASYQRGGRREQFF. The CDR3 DNA reads TGCGCCAGCTACCAGCGGGGGGGTCGGCGTGAGCAGTTCTTC. The chain links TRBV5-1 to TRBJ2-1; 10 bases match TRBD2. Germline CDR1 and CDR2: SGHRS and YFSETQ. Losses at the gene ends were 7 bases for V and 9 bases for J; bases not matched to a gene: 10. The CDR3 loop spans 14 amino acids. The full variable domain, its missing parts supplied by reference TRBV5-1 and TRBJ2-1, is KAGVTQTPRYLIKTRGQQVTLSCSPISGHRSVSWYQQTPGQGLQFLFEYFSETQRNKGNFPGRFSGRQFSNSRSEMNVSTLELGDSALYLCASYQRGGRREQFFGPGTRLTVL.

The chain is built from TRBV6-1 and TRBJ2-1; TRBD2 aligns across 7 bases. This CDR3 spans 14 amino acids. V was clipped by 5 bases and J by 0 bases; unmatched bases: 1. Germline V CDR1 and CDR2: MNHNS, SASEGT. This CDR3 reads CASSSGISYNEQFF. The CDR3 region has the DNA TGTGCCAGCAGTAGCGGGATCTCCTACAATGAGCAGTTCTTC.

The V and J genes are TRBV7-2 and TRBJ1-6; no reliable D call. Germline V lookup: CDR1 SGHTA, CDR2 FQGNSA. CDR3 size: 15 residues. The V gene lost 2 bases and the J gene lost 0 bases, with 5 bases spanning the gap. The CDR3 region is CASSLKSSYNSPLHF. The CDR3 DNA follows: TGTGCCAGCAGCTTAAAGAGCTCCTATAATTCACCCCTCCACTTT.

The gene calls are TRBV2 and TRBJ1-1; D gene ambiguous. Germline V gives CDR1 SNHLY, CDR2 FYNNEI. The CDR3 sequence is 15 residues long. The ends were cut back, 6 bases at V and 5 bases at J, with 19 bases in the middle. The CDR3: CASSPVTAAGTEAFF. CDR3 nucleotides: TGTGCCAGCAGCCCAGTTACGGCAGCCGGGACTGAAGCTTTCTTT.

The chain couples TRBV18 to TRBJ2-7; 11 nucleotides agree with TRBD1. Germline trimming cut 3 bases from V and 4 bases from J; bases unmatched to any gene: 11. The CDR3 is 17 residues long. Germline V gives CDR1 KGHSH, CDR2 LQKENI. The CDR3 region has the DNA TGTGCCAGCTCACCCCCCAAAGGAGGACAGGGGGCTTACGAGCAGTACTTC. This translates into CASSPPKGGQGAYEQYF.

CDR3 residues: CASSDPTSGQETQYF. The CDR3 coding sequence is TGTGCCAGCAGTGACCCGACTAGCGGCCAAGAGACCCAGTACTTC. The chain employs TRBV25-1 and TRBJ2-5; 9 positions match TRBD2. The germline gives CDR1 MGHDK, CDR2 SYGVNS. V gave up 3 bases and J gave up 1 base; unmatched junction bases: 3. CDR3 length equals 15 residues. The whole variable domain, remainder taken from reference TRBV25-1 and TRBJ2-5, is EADIYQTPRYLVIGTGKKITLECSQTMGHDKMYWYQQDPGMELHLIHYSYGVNSTEKGDLSSESTVSRIRTEHFPLTLESARPSHTSQYLCASSDPTSGQETQYFGPGTRLLVL.

The chain joins TRBV18 to TRBJ1-2; TRBD1 agrees at 8 bases. The germline gives CDR1 KGHSH, CDR2 LQKENI. Germline trimming cut 0 bases from V and 8 bases from J; bases unmatched to any gene: 5. The CDR3 runs 14 residues. The CDR3 protein is CASSPPTGVRGYTF. The CDR3 coding sequence is TGTGCCAGCTCACCACCGACAGGGGTGAGAGGCTACACCTTC.

The rearrangement uses TRBV11-1 and TRBJ2-1; D remains unclear. Trimming removed 0 bases at V and 10 bases at J, with 7 bases between. Germline V gives CDR1 SGHAT, CDR2 FQDESV (reference sequence). The CDR3 loop spans 12 amino acids. This CDR3 is CASSLAPPEQFF. The CDR3 DNA reads as TGTGCCAGCAGCTTAGCCCCTCCGGAGCAGTTCTTC. Combining the CDR3 with reference TRBV11-1 and TRBJ2-1 gives the whole variable domain EAEVAQSPRYKITEKSQAVAFWCDPISGHATLYWYRQILGQGPELLVQFQDESVVDDSQLPKDRFSAERLKGVDSTLKIQPAELGDSAMYLCASSLAPPEQFFGPGTRLTVL.

This sequence joins TRBV7-2 and TRBJ1-4, with D possibly matching TRBD1 (5 bases). With 5 bases removed from V and 7 bases from J, the gap between germline ends came to 14 bases. Germline V gene lookup returns CDR1 SGHTA and CDR2 FQGNSA. The CDR3 runs to 14 residues. In nucleotides, the CDR3 is TGTGCCAGCAGCCCGGGGGGAGCGAGTGAAAAACTGTTTTTT. Amino acid sequence: CASSPGGASEKLFF.

This chain uses TRBV28 with TRBJ2-7; 7 bases agree with TRBD1. The CDR3 has 14 amino acids. From germline, CDR1 is MDHEN and CDR2 SYDVKM. V was pared by 6 bases and J by 1 base, with 6 bases of the junction left unmatched. CDR3 protein: CASRLGQPSYEQYF. As DNA, the CDR3 is TGTGCCAGCAGATTGGGACAGCCATCCTACGAGCAGTACTTC.

In its sample, this clone was seen a few times. This rearrangement joins TRBV5-6 to TRBJ1-2, with 8 bases identical to TRBD1. Germline lookup yields CDR1 SGHDT and CDR2 YYEEEE. There are 16 residues in the CDR3. V shed 1 base and J 8 bases; nucleotides not matched to a gene: 13. The CDR3 loop is CASSLLGQGAFDGYTF. CDR3 nucleotide sequence: TGTGCCAGCAGCTTGTTAGGGCAGGGGGCTTTCGACGGCTACACCTTC.

This chain uses TRBV5-6 with TRBJ2-5; TRBD2 is a possible D gene (6 bases). The CDR3 covers 14 residues. V dropped 0 bases and J dropped 5 bases, with 11 bases sitting between them. Germline assignment: CDR1 SGHDT and CDR2 YYEEEE. The CDR3: CASSLVGSRETQYF. For the CDR3, the DNA is TGTGCCAGCAGCTTGGTCGGGAGTCGGGAGACCCAGTACTTC.

This clone was seen a few times. CDR3 in DNA: TGTGCCAGCACAATCTCTGGGGCCAACGTCCTGACTTTC. It is translated as CASTISGANVLTF. This chain joins TRBV2 and TRBJ2-6; D gene ambiguous. Trimming took 7 bases from V and 0 from J, leaving 4 bases between them. Germline values: CDR1 SNHLY, CDR2 FYNNEI. The CDR3 extends over 13 amino acids.

The rearrangement uses TRBV28 and TRBJ1-6; no clear D gene. Trimming cost V 6 bases and J 0 bases, with 6 bases left between them. Germline V gene data show CDR1 as MDHEN and CDR2 as SYDVKM. The length of the CDR3 is 14 residues. The CDR3 sequence is CASSLSSYNSPLHF. CDR3 sequence (DNA): TGTGCCAGCAGCCTCAGCTCCTATAATTCACCCCTCCACTTT. The full variable domain, rest sourced from reference TRBV28 and TRBJ1-6, is DVKVTQSSRYLVKRTGEKVFLECVQDMDHENMFWYRQDPGLGLRLIYFSYDVKMKEKGDIPEGYSVSREKKERFSLILESASTNQTSMYLCASSLSSYNSPLHFGNGTRLTVT.

This clone has only a few counts. The V call is TRBV6-5, the J call TRBJ2-7; 7 positions match TRBD2. CDR1 is MNHEY, CDR2 SVGAGI, per germline. This CDR3 is built from 15 residues. Trimming cost V 7 bases and J 1 base; bases outside gene matches: 10. The CDR3 DNA sequence: TGTGCCAGCAAGCAATCTAGCGGAACTTCCTACGAGCAGTACTTC. Its protein product is CASKQSSGTSYEQYF.

The chain recombines TRBV9 with TRBJ2-3; the match to TRBD2 covers 8 bases. The germline V gene encodes CDR1 SGDLS and CDR2 YYNGEE. CDR3 size: 19 residues. V trimming: 4 bases; J trimming: 3 bases; junction bases outside the gene matches: 19. In DNA, the CDR3 is TGTGCCAGCAGCCAGACTCCACTAGCCCCAGCGGGAGTAACAGATACGCAGTATTTT. This encodes CASSQTPLAPAGVTDTQYF. The variable domain in full, with the rest retrieved from reference TRBV9 and TRBJ2-3, is DSGVTQTPKHLITATGQRVTLRCSPRSGDLSVYWYQQSLDQGLQFLIQYYNGEERAKGNILERFSAQQFPDLHSELNLSSLELGDSALYFCASSQTPLAPAGVTDTQYFGPGTRLTVL.

The genes are TRBV28 and TRBJ1-4; TRBD1 might be the D (6 bases). Between the trimmed V and J ends, which lost 6 bases and 0 bases, there was a span of 11 bases. The CDR3 runs 15 residues. Germline V gene data show CDR1 as MDHEN and CDR2 as SYDVKM. CDR3 nucleotides: TGTGCCAGCAGACGACAGGATACAACTAATGAAAAACTGTTTTTT. Its translation is CASRRQDTTNEKLFF.

The chain combines TRBV7-9 with TRBJ2-1; 11 bases are a match to TRBD1. The V gene end was trimmed by 5 bases and the J gene end by 6 bases; junction bases not matched to a gene: 9. Germline V gene sequence: CDR1 SEHNR, CDR2 FQNEAQ (reference sequence). CDR3 length: 16 amino acids. CDR3 in amino acids: CASSTHGQGAGNEQFF. CDR3 coding DNA: TGTGCCAGCAGCACGCATGGACAGGGGGCTGGCAATGAGCAGTTCTTC.

The chain has TRBV27 and TRBJ2-3, with D tentatively TRBD1 (6 bases). In germline, CDR1 is MNHEY, CDR2 SMNVEV (reference sequence). The CDR3 is 13 amino acids. The V and J ends lost 4 bases and 1 base respectively, with 6 bases between them. The DNA for the CDR3 is TGTGCCAGCAGTTACAGGGGCACAGATACGCAGTATTTT. Encoded protein: CASSYRGTDTQYF.

The V call is TRBV30, the J call TRBJ1-6, with D unresolved. This CDR3 has 14 residues. CDR1 is GTSNPN and CDR2 is SVGIG in the germline V gene (reference sequence). Trimming removed 2 bases at V and 5 bases at J, with 10 bases between. CDR3 loop: CAWSTTPNNSPLHF. DNA of the CDR3: TGTGCCTGGAGTACGACACCGAATAATTCACCCCTCCACTTT.